The 10 T cell receptor beta chains listed next were all sequenced from one sample in a study of blood T cell repertoires in COVID-19. Method: immunoSEQ multiplex PCR; TCRdb's copy keeps in-frame clones and lacks some. The table records 110,000 to 150,000 clones, 76% of them present only once. The sample was peripheral blood. The receptor source for this set is a man between 60 and 75 years old with acute or convalescent COVID-19.

This clone was seen a handful of times. CDR3 protein: CSAQGRRTGELFF. The CDR3 DNA sequence: TGCAGCGCACAGGGGAGGCGCACCGGGGAGCTGTTTTTT. The V and J genes are TRBV29-1 and TRBJ2-2, with D possibly being TRBD1 (7 bases). CDR1 is SQVTM and CDR2 is ANQGSEA in the germline V gene. V was shortened by 7 bases and J by 4 bases, with 13 bases between the two germline ends. The CDR3 runs 13 residues.

The chain uses TRBV7-2 and TRBJ1-1; unclear D gene. V was shortened by 3 bases and J by 7 bases, with 6 bases between the two germline ends. There are 11 residues in the CDR3. CDR1 is SGHTA, CDR2 FQGNSA, per germline. The CDR3 bases are TGTGCCAGCAGCTTGTTTAGTGAAGCTTTCTTT. Translating gives CASSLFSEAFF.

This clone has more than one count but fewer than ten. The chain has TRBV5-1 and TRBJ2-1; 9 bases fit TRBD2. Looked up from germline, CDR1 is SGHRS and CDR2 is YFSETQ. The V segment lost 3 bases and the J segment 7 bases; nucleotides outside the gene matches: 11. The CDR3 is made up of 16 amino acids. The DNA for the CDR3 is TGCGCCAGCAGCTCCCAACCGGGACTAGCTGGTAATGAGCAGTTCTTC. It encodes CASSSQPGLAGNEQFF.

About this clone itself: Other nucleotide sequences in the sample specify the same CDR3. V gene TRBV6-1 combines with J gene TRBJ2-3, with 10 bases matching TRBD2. V lost 2 bases to trimming and J lost 1 base; unmatched junction nucleotides: 6. The CDR3 is 17 residues long. In germline, CDR1 is MNHNS, CDR2 SASEGT. This chain's CDR3 is CASSESGLAGGTDTQYF. In nucleotides, the CDR3 is TGTGCCAGCAGTGAATCGGGGCTAGCGGGAGGCACAGATACGCAGTATTTT.

This clone was counted a few times. The rearrangement joins TRBV4-1 to TRBJ2-1; 8 bases match TRBD2. Germline V gene sequence: CDR1 MGHRA, CDR2 YSYEKL. The V and J ends lost 3 bases and 9 bases, in that order; junction bases with no gene match: 10. The CDR3 extends over 15 amino acids. Here the CDR3 DNA reads TGCGCCAGCAGCCAGGACCCGGGACTAGGAGTTGAGCAGTTCTTC. As protein: CASSQDPGLGVEQFF.

The chain combines TRBV3-1 (or the pseudogene TRBV3-2) with TRBJ2-7; the match to TRBD2 covers 7 bases. Looked up from germline, CDR1 is LGHDT and CDR2 is YNNKEL (reference sequence). Germline trimming cut 2 bases from V and 6 bases from J; bases unmatched to any gene: 4. The CDR3 is 13 residues long. The CDR3 reads CASSQWTSREQYF. As DNA, the CDR3 is TGTGCCAGCAGCCAATGGACTAGTCGCGAGCAGTACTTC.

The chain recombines TRBV5-4 with TRBJ1-1; D is uncertain. The germline gives CDR1 SGHNT, CDR2 YYREEE (reference sequence). The CDR3 has 16 residues. The V gene lost 1 base and the J gene lost 0 bases, with 13 bases spanning the gap. CDR3 in amino acids: CASSLMGGLMNTEAFF. The CDR3 region has the DNA TGTGCCAGCAGCTTGATGGGAGGGCTCATGAACACTGAAGCTTTCTTT.

This chain uses TRBV5-1 with TRBJ2-5; 7 bases line up with TRBD2. The CDR3 sequence is 15 residues long. The germline gives CDR1 SGHRS, CDR2 YFSETQ. V lost 0 bases to trimming and J lost 2 bases; unmatched junction nucleotides: 4. The CDR3 DNA is TGCGCCAGCAGCTTGGTAGCTAGCGGACAAGAGACCCAGTACTTC. Translated, it gives CASSLVASGQETQYF.

This clone was observed a single time. The chain combines TRBV19 with TRBJ1-1; TRBD1 is a possible D gene (6 bases). The CDR3 length is 14 residues. Per germline, CDR1 LNHDA and CDR2 SQIVND (reference sequence). Trimming left V 5 bases short and J 1 base short, with 11 bases between. The DNA for the CDR3 is TGTGCCAGTAGTGTACAGGGCCAGAACACTGAAGCTTTCTTT. This encodes CASSVQGQNTEAFF.

The V and J genes are TRBV5-1 and TRBJ2-3, with D maybe TRBD2 (7 bases). V lost 0 bases and J 1 base, leaving 12 bases between the germline ends. Germline CDR1 is SGHRS and CDR2 is YFSETQ. The CDR3 extends over 16 amino acids. CDR3 in DNA: TGCGCCAGCAGCTTGGGGAAGGGGGGGGGCACAGATACGCAGTATTTT. Its protein is CASSLGKGGGTDTQYF.